The entry below gives a single T cell receptor beta chain sequence along with its context. Its antigen is unknown. The CDR3 spans 14 residues. The V end lost 2 bases, the J end lost 7 bases, and 12 bases lay between the germline ends. Germline V lookup: CDR1 GTSNPN, CDR2 SVGIG (reference sequence). The sample comes from a study of T cell responses to AZD1222 COVID-19 vaccine. Study context: Doses given second, at about 4 or about 12 weeks, were pooled.

Method: immunoSEQ multiplex PCR; TCRdb's copy keeps in-frame clones and lacks some. The table lists about 130,000 clones, about 90% of them singletons. Study-wide points: Repertoire sampling was restricted to post-peak T cell response timepoints. Spike regions recognized by vaccine-associated CD4 TCRs spanned the protein, led by 160-218 and 743-854. Spike-specific TCR breadth and depth both grew after two AZD1222 doses.

This clonotype was sampled from an adult in good health. The V gene is TRBV30, the J gene TRBJ1-6, with D possibly matching TRBD1 (5 bases). Specimen: peripheral blood, collected on day 0 of AZD1222 vaccination. The CDR3: CAWSPGTDNSPLHF. In DNA, the CDR3 is TGTGCCTGGAGTCCCGGGACTGACAATTCACCCCTCCACTTT.